This T cell receptor (beta chain) was profiled in a study of blood T cell repertoires in COVID-19. Overall study: Researchers got acute and convalescent COVID-19 samples from the United States, Italy and Spain. Sources were T cells, B-cell-depleted T cells, or PBMCs; the material itself was cDNA or gDNA.

Original data processing: Reference gene primers were amplified, and this amplification served to estimate nucleated cell counts. The method was immunoSEQ multiplex PCR; TCRdb's version includes in-frame clones alone and lacks a portion of them. V, J and clone size are those of that table, while D and trimming were read from the DNA. This table has some 96,000 clones, 75% to 95% appearing once. This CDR3 has 16 amino acids. Germline CDR1 SGHNT, CDR2 YYREEE (reference sequence). The V gene lost 0 bases and the J gene lost 1 base, with 11 bases spanning the gap. The chain recombines TRBV5-4 with TRBJ1-3; a possible D gene is TRBD1 (5 bases). Sequences were obtained from peripheral blood. The TCR comes from a man in his sixties with acute or convalescent COVID-19. CDR3 residues: CASSLGGGASGNTIYF. In DNA, the CDR3 is TGTGCCAGCAGCTTGGGGGGGGGAGCATCTGGAAACACCATATATTTT.